This T cell receptor (beta chain) was retrieved from a study of blood T cell repertoires in COVID-19. Overall study context: Samples of COVID-19 (acute and convalescent) were obtained from the United States, Italy and Spain. T cells, B-cell-depleted T cells, or PBMCs supplied cDNA or gDNA.

Germline lookup yields CDR1 SGHTA and CDR2 FQGTGA. V lost 2 bases, J lost 2 bases, and 6 bases stayed unmatched. This CDR3 contains 15 residues. Original processing notes: Reference gene primer amplification gave estimated nucleated cell counts. TCRdb's copy holds only in-frame clones and misses some; the assay was immunoSEQ multiplex PCR. V, J and clone size are those of that table, while D and trimming were read from the DNA. The top ten hold roughly 3.2% of the sample, which has about 490,000 clones, approximately 85% seen once. The TCR sequence derives from a human donor in a cohort sampled during active COVID-19. The material sequenced was peripheral blood. The chain uses TRBV7-3 and TRBJ2-7, with 7 positions matching TRBD2. CDR3 coding DNA: TGTGCCAGCAGCTTAGGACTAGTCCCACCCTACGAGCAGTACTTC. This sequence encodes CASSLGLVPPYEQYF.